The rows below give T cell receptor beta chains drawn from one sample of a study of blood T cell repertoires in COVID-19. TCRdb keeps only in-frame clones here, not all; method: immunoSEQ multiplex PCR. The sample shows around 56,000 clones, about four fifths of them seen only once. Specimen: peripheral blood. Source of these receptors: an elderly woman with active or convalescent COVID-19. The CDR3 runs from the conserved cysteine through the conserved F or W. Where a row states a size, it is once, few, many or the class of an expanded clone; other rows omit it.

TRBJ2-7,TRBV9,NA,CASSVDRRTGYEQYF
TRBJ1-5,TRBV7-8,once,CASSPDRNQPQHF
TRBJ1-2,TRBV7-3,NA,CASSFNRGLGYTF
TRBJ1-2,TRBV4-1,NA,CASSQDEGQPYGYTF
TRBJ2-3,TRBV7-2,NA,CASSLVFSDTQYF
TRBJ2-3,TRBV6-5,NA,CASSSSSGTGADTQYF
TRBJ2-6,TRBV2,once,CASTGSGANVLTF
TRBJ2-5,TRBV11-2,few,CASSLGLGETQYF
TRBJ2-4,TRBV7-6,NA,CASSPPGGIQYF
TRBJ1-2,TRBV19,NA,CASRPDSNYGYTF
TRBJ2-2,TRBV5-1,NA,CASSKTSPGTSVTGELFF
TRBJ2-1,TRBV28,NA,CASSYQWQGANEQFF
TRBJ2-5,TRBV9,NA,CASSGASGDTWGETQYF
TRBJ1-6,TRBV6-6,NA,CASRQGNNSPLHF
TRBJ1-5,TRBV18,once,CASSSGNQPQHF
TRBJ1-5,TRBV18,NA,CASSTGFDQPQHF
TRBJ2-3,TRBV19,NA,CASSIPQGPDTQYF
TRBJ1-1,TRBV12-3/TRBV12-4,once,CASTLDRTEAFF